The 18 T cell receptor beta chains presented below share a single source sample, sequenced in a study of cytomegalovirus exposure and HLA in healthy donors. Both 60 Vbeta primers and 13 Jbeta primers went into the PCR. The table came from immunoSEQ multiplex PCR; TCRdb's copy has only in-frame clones and leaves some out. The sample has fewer than 200,000 clones, around 80% seen once; the top ten hold approximately 0.76%. Sequenced input: PBMCs. Source of these receptors: a female donor in good health and CMV-seronegative.

This clone was counted a few times. This chain links TRBV4-3 with TRBJ2-5; 14 bases are a match to TRBD2. With V trimmed by 11 bases and J by 4 bases, 18 bases remained unmatched. CDR1 is LGHNA and CDR2 is YSLEER in the germline V gene. The CDR3 spans 18 residues. CDR3 in amino acids: CAPRGAGTSGGIRETQYF. In DNA form, the CDR3 reads TGCGCCCCCCGAGGGGCCGGGACTAGCGGGGGTATTAGAGAGACCCAGTACTTC.

Here the CDR3 reads CASSFFHSPDTQYF. CDR3 DNA sequence: TGTGCCAGCAGCTTCTTTCACTCGCCAGATACGCAGTATTTT. This sequence joins TRBV5-6 and TRBJ2-3; D is unclear. There are 14 residues in the CDR3. Germline CDR1 is SGHDT and CDR2 is YYEEEE. V was pared by 2 bases and J by 4 bases, with 11 bases between. The full variable domain, its missing parts supplied by reference TRBV5-6 and TRBJ2-3, is DAGVTQSPTHLIKTRGQQVTLRCSPKSGHDTVSWYQQALGQGPQFIFQYYEEEERQRGNFPDRFSGHQFPNYSSELNVNALLLGDSALYLCASSFFHSPDTQYFGPGTRLTVL.

This clone was detected only once. A read error may produce the germline difference seen at one junction end. The CDR3 region has the DNA TGTTCCAGCAGCCATCCTACAGGGGGCATTTTTGGCTACACCTTC. Its translation is CSSSHPTGGIFGYTF. The genes are TRBV7-9 and TRBJ1-2; 9 bases line up with TRBD1. The CDR3 sequence is 15 residues long. Germline V lookup: CDR1 SEHNR, CDR2 FQNEAQ (reference sequence).

The chain links TRBV18 to TRBJ2-4; 12 nucleotides match TRBD2. From germline, CDR1 is KGHSH and CDR2 LQKENI. CDR3 length: 18 amino acids. J gave up 0 bases and V 2 bases, and 5 bases lay outside the gene matches. As DNA, the CDR3 is TGTGCCAGCTCACCAAGGACTAGCGGGGACCTAGCCAAAAACATTCAGTACTTC. This sequence encodes CASSPRTSGDLAKNIQYF.

This clone appeared a single time. The chain is built from TRBV11-2 and TRBJ2-7; D perhaps matches TRBD2 (6 bases). Between the trimmed V and J ends, which lost 4 bases and 7 bases, there was a span of 23 bases. The CDR3 runs to 16 residues. Germline CDR1 is SGHAT and CDR2 is FQNNGV. The CDR3 is CASSSPKAGLRGEQYF. The CDR3, as DNA: TGTGCCAGCAGCTCCCCCAAGGCCGGCCTCCGGGGGGAGCAGTACTTC.

A few counts support this clone. The chain employs TRBV7-6 and TRBJ2-1; TRBD2 might be the D (6 bases). CDR3 size: 15 residues. Germline CDR1 reads SGHVS; CDR2 reads FNYEAQ. Trimming took 0 bases from V and 5 from J, leaving 11 bases between them. CDR3 sequence: CASSLADSGHNEQFF. CDR3 coding DNA: TGTGCCAGCAGCTTAGCGGATAGCGGCCACAATGAGCAGTTCTTC.

On this clone itself: Relative to the germline gene, one junction end is altered; a read error may explain this. The chain carries TRBV5-4 and TRBJ1-6, with no clear D. The CDR3 has 14 amino acids. Germline loops: CDR1 SGHNT, CDR2 YYREEE (reference sequence). The CDR3 region has the DNA TGTGCCAGCAGTTTGGTGTCGGAGAATTCACCCCTCCACTTT. It encodes CASSLVSENSPLHF.

This clone was seen only a few times. The CDR3 DNA reads TGTGCCAGCAGCCAGGGACTAGCGGGAGGCGAGCAGTACTTC. It translates to CASSQGLAGGEQYF. The V gene is TRBV7-2, the J gene TRBJ2-7, with 15 bases aligning to TRBD2. With V trimmed by 5 bases and J by 6 bases, 2 bases remained unmatched. The CDR3 runs to 14 residues. Germline CDR1 reads SGHTA; CDR2 reads FQGNSA.

This chain joins TRBV5-1 and TRBJ2-3; TRBD2 might be the D (6 bases). This CDR3 comprises 19 residues. CDR1 SGHRS and CDR2 YFSETQ come from the germline V gene. Trimming took 1 base from V and 10 from J, leaving 31 bases between them. The CDR3 spells CASSLSPATSGPNSGAQYF. CDR3 nucleotide sequence: TGCGCCAGCAGCTTGTCACCCGCCACGTCGGGGCCGAATAGCGGAGCGCAGTATTTT. The whole variable domain, remainder taken from reference TRBV5-1 and TRBJ2-3, is KAGVTQTPRYLIKTRGQQVTLSCSPISGHRSVSWYQQTPGQGLQFLFEYFSETQRNKGNFPGRFSGRQFSNSRSEMNVSTLELGDSALYLCASSLSPATSGPNSGAQYFGPGTRLTVL.

The chain employs TRBV19 and TRBJ1-2, with TRBD1 as a possible D gene (5 bases). The V gene's germline CDR1 is LNHDA and CDR2 SQIVND (reference sequence). V was cut by 10 bases and J by 5 bases, with 23 bases left in between. The CDR3 runs to 15 residues. The CDR3 loop reads CATRVRGTVGYGYTF. The CDR3 coding sequence is TGTGCCACTAGAGTTAGGGGTACCGTAGGGTATGGCTACACCTTC.

Only a few counts were recorded for this clone. CDR3 nucleotides: TGTGCCAGTAAATGGACGGGAGTGGAAGAGACCCAGTACTTC. Translated: CASKWTGVEETQYF. V usage is TRBV19 and J usage is TRBJ2-5; D is perhaps TRBD2 (6 bases). V dropped 7 bases and J dropped 3 bases, with 15 bases sitting between them. This CDR3 has 14 residues. Germline CDR1 and CDR2: LNHDA and SQIVND (reference sequence).

This sequence joins TRBV9 and TRBJ1-6; no reliable D call. This CDR3 is built from 14 residues. Germline V gene sequence: CDR1 SGDLS, CDR2 YYNGEE. The V gene lost 3 bases and the J gene lost 9 bases, with 13 bases spanning the gap. CDR3 sequence (DNA): TGTGCCAGCAGCGCCGCCACCTCGGGTTCACCCCTCCACTTT. Encoded protein: CASSAATSGSPLHF. The full variable domain, rest sourced from reference TRBV9 and TRBJ1-6, is DSGVTQTPKHLITATGQRVTLRCSPRSGDLSVYWYQQSLDQGLQFLIQYYNGEERAKGNILERFSAQQFPDLHSELNLSSLELGDSALYFCASSAATSGSPLHFGNGTRLTVT.

V usage is TRBV7-9 and J usage is TRBJ2-7, with 8 positions matching TRBD2. This CDR3 has 18 amino acids. V gave up 4 bases and J gave up 4 bases; unmatched junction bases: 18. The germline V gene encodes CDR1 SEHNR and CDR2 FQNEAQ (reference sequence). The CDR3 nucleotides read TGTGCCAGCAGCTCGCCGCGATTTGGCGGGAGGACAATGTACGAGCAGTACTTC. Translation gives CASSSPRFGGRTMYEQYF.

Here the CDR3 reads CASSDQGALNYGYTF. The CDR3 coding sequence is TGTGCCAGCAGCGACCAGGGGGCCCTTAACTATGGCTACACCTTC. This chain joins TRBV5-5 and TRBJ1-2; TRBD1 aligns across 8 bases. CDR3 length equals 15 residues. The ends lost 4 bases at V and 1 base at J; junction bases unmatched: 6. Germline CDR1 and CDR2: SGHKS and YYEKEE (reference sequence).

J is TRBJ1-2 and V is TRBV5-6; the match to TRBD1 covers 7 bases. CDR1 is SGHDT, CDR2 YYEEEE, per germline. The length of the CDR3 is 14 residues. V was pared by 3 bases and J by 8 bases, with 10 bases of the junction left unmatched. This chain's CDR3 is CASSSLDREEGYTF. In DNA, the CDR3 is TGTGCCAGCAGCTCTCTAGACAGGGAGGAGGGCTACACCTTC.

V is TRBV11-2 and J is TRBJ2-7; 9 bases fit TRBD2. The germline V gene has CDR1 SGHAT and CDR2 FQNNGV. V was pared by 2 bases and J by 1 base, with 3 bases of the junction left unmatched. The CDR3 has 15 residues. The CDR3, as DNA: TGTGCCAGCAGCTTAAGCGGGGGGAAATCCTACGAGCAGTACTTC. Encoded protein: CASSLSGGKSYEQYF.

V gene TRBV4-1 combines with J gene TRBJ2-1; TRBD2 aligns across 13 bases. The CDR3 runs 17 residues. CDR1 MGHRA and CDR2 YSYEKL come from the germline V gene. J lost 8 bases, V lost 1 base, and 8 bases had no gene match. The CDR3 nucleotides read TGCGCCAGCAGCCAAGGGTCGGGACTAGCGGGATGGGATGAGCAGTTCTTC. Translated, it gives CASSQGSGLAGWDEQFF.

The V and J genes are TRBV6-5 and TRBJ2-7, with TRBD2 as a possible D gene (5 bases). V was cut by 0 bases and J by 2 bases, with 14 bases left in between. Germline loops: CDR1 MNHEY, CDR2 SVGAGI. The CDR3 spans 16 residues. Here the CDR3 DNA reads TGTGCCAGCAGTTACTCGGTCAGAGGGCCAGCCTACGAGCAGTACTTC. Translated: CASSYSVRGPAYEQYF.